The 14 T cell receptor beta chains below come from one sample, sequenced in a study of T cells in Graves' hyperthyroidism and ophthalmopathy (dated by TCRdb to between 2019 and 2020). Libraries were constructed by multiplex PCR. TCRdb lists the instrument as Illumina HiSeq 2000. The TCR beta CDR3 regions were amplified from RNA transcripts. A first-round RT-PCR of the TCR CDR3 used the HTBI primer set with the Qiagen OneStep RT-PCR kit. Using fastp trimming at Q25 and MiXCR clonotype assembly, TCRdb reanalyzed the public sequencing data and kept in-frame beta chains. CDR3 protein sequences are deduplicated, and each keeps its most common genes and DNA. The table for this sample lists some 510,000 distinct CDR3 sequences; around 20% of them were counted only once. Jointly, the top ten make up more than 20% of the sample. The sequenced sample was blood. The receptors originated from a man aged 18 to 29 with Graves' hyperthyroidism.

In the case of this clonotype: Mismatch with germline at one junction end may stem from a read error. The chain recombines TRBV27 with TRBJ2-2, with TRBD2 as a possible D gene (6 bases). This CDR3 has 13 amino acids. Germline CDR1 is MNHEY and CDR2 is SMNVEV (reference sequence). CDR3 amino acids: CASSSRVIGGLFF. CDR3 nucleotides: TGTGCCAGCAGTTCCCGGGTGATCGGGGGGCTGTTTTTT.

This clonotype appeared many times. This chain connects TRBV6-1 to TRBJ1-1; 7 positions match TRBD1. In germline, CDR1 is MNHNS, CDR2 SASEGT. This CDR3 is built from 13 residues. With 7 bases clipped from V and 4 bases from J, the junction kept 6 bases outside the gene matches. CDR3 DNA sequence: TGTGCCAGCAAGAACAGGGGTGGCACTGAAGCTTTCTTT. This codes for CASKNRGGTEAFF.

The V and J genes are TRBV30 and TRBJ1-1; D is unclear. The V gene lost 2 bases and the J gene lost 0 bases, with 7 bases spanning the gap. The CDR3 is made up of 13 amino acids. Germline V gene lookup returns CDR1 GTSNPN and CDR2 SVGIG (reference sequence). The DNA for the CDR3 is TGTGCCTGGAGTAGGCAGATGAACACTGAAGCTTTCTTT. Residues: CAWSRQMNTEAFF.

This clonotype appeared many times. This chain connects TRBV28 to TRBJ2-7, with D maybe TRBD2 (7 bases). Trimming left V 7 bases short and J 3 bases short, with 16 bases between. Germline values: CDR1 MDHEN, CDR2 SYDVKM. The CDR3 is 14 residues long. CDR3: CASMGGGGIYEQYF. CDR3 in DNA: TGTGCCAGCATGGGGGGGGGCGGGATCTACGAGCAGTACTTC.

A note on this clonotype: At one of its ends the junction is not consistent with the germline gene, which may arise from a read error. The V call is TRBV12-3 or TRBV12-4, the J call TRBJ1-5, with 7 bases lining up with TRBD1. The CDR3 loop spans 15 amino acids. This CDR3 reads CVSSLGGEAGQPQHF. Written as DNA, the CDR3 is TGTGTCAGCAGTTTAGGGGGCGAGGCCGGTCAGCCCCAGCATTTT.

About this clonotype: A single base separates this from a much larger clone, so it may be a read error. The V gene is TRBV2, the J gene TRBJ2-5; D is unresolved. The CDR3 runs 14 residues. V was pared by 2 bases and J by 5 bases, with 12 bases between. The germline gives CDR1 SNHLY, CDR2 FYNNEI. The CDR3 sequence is CASSERALVETQYF. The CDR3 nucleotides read TGTGCCAGCAGTGAAAGGGCCCTAGTGGAGACCCAGTACTTC.

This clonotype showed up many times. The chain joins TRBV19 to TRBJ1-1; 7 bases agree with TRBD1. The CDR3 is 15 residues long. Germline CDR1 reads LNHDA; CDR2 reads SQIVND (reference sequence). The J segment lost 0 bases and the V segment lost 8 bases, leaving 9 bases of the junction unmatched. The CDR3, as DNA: TGTGCCAGTGCGCGACAGGGTTTGTTGAACACTGAAGCTTTCTTT. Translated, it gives CASARQGLLNTEAFF.

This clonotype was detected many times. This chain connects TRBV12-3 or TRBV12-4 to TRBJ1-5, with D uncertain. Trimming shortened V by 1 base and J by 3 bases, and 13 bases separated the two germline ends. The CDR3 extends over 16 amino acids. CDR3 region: CASSLGPFIDNQPQHF. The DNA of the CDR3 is TGTGCCAGCAGTTTAGGACCCTTCATCGACAATCAGCCCCAGCATTTT.

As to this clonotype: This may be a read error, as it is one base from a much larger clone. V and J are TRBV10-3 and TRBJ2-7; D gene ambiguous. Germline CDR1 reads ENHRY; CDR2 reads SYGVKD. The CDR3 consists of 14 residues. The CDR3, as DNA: TGTGCCATCAATGAGGCAGCCGGTACCTACGAGCAGTACTTC. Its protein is CAINEAAGTYEQYF.

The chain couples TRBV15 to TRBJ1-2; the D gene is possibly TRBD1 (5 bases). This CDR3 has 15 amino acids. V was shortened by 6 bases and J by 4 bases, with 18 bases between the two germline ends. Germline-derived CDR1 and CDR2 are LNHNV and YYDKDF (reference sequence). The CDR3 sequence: CATSQTEPVIYGYTF. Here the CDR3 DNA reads TGTGCCACCAGTCAGACAGAACCGGTTATCTATGGCTACACCTTC.

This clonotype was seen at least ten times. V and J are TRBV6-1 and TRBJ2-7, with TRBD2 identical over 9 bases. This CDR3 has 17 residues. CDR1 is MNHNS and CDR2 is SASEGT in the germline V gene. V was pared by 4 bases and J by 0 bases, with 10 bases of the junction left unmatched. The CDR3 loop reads CASSALAGGTSSYEQYF. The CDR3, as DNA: TGTGCCAGCAGTGCCCTTGCGGGGGGGACGAGCTCCTACGAGCAGTACTTC.

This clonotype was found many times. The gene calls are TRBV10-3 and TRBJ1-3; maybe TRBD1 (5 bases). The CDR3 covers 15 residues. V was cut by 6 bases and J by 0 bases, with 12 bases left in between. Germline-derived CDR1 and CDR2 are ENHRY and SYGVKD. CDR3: CAIRAGTISGNTIYF. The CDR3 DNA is TGTGCCATCAGAGCGGGGACTATCTCTGGAAACACCATATATTTT.

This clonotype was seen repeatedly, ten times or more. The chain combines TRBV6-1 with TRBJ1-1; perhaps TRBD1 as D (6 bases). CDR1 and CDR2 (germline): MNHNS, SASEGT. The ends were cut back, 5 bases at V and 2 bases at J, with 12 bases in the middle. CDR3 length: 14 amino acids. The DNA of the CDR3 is TGTGCCAGCAGTCGCCGGGGGGCAAACACTGAAGCTTTCTTT. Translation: CASSRRGANTEAFF.

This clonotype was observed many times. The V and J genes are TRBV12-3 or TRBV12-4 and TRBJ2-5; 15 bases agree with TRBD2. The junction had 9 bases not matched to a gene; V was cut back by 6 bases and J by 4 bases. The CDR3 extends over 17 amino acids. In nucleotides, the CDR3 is TGTGCCAGCAGCCTTGGACTAGCGGGGGGGTTCGGAGAGACCCAGTACTTC. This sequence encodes CASSLGLAGGFGETQYF.